A selection of T cell receptor beta chains follows, all from one sample in a study of T cell repertoires in ileal Crohn's disease. Sequenced by immunoSEQ multiplex PCR; TCRdb stores in-frame clones only, minus some. The sample has fewer than 15,000 clones, 80% to 90% seen once. Source material: ileal tissue. Source of these receptors: an adult with Crohn's disease. CDR3s include the opening cysteine and the closing phenylalanine or tryptophan. Each record gives: V gene, clone size, D gene, J gene, CDR3 protein, CDR3 DNA. D genes are given only for firm matches. Clone size, where shown, is once, few, many, or a class for clones that have expanded.

v_gene: TRBV6-6; abundance: few; d_gene: TRBD2; j_gene: TRBJ2-1; CDR3aa: CASSSGEGSYNEQFF; CDR3nt: TGTGCCAGCAGTTCCGGGGAGGGGTCCTACAATGAGCAGTTCTTC
v_gene: TRBV5-1; abundance: NA; d_gene: NA; j_gene: TRBJ2-2; CDR3aa: CASSFSGVGPGELFF; CDR3nt: TGCGCCAGCAGCTTTTCGGGAGTAGGCCCCGGGGAGCTGTTTTTT
v_gene: TRBV19; abundance: NA; d_gene: NA; j_gene: TRBJ1-1; CDR3aa: CASRKSDRNTEAFF; CDR3nt: TGTGCCAGTAGAAAGAGTGACAGGAACACTGAAGCTTTCTTT
v_gene: TRBV9; abundance: NA; d_gene: TRBD1; j_gene: TRBJ2-7; CDR3aa: CASSTGQGVEQYF; CDR3nt: TGTGCCAGCAGCACCGGACAGGGGGTCGAGCAGTACTTC
v_gene: TRBV11-2; abundance: NA; d_gene: NA; j_gene: TRBJ2-7; CDR3aa: CASSLDGREQYF; CDR3nt: TGTGCCAGCAGCTTAGATGGGCGCGAGCAGTACTTC
v_gene: TRBV5-3; abundance: once; d_gene: NA; j_gene: TRBJ2-5; CDR3aa: CARSLESSSQETQYF; CDR3nt: TGTGCCAGAAGCTTGGAGTCGTCCAGCCAAGAGACCCAGTACTTC
v_gene: TRBV11-2; abundance: NA; d_gene: TRBD2; j_gene: TRBJ2-7; CDR3aa: CASSFVTSGRAYEQYF; CDR3nt: TGTGCCAGCAGCTTCGTAACTAGCGGGAGGGCCTACGAGCAGTACTTC
v_gene: TRBV19; abundance: NA; d_gene: TRBD2; j_gene: TRBJ2-1; CDR3aa: CASSILLAGGPSSRSQFF; CDR3nt: TGTGCCAGTAGTATATTGCTAGCGGGAGGTCCTTCCTCTCGATCACAGTTCTTC
v_gene: TRBV6-6; abundance: NA; d_gene: NA; j_gene: TRBJ1-4; CDR3aa: CASSYAWRDEKLFF; CDR3nt: TGTGCCAGCAGTTACGCCTGGAGGGATGAAAAACTGTTTTTT
v_gene: TRBV2; abundance: NA; d_gene: TRBD1; j_gene: TRBJ1-5; CDR3aa: CASSGQGGQPQHF; CDR3nt: TGTGCCAGCAGTGGACAGGGAGGTCAGCCCCAGCATTTT
v_gene: TRBV19; abundance: NA; d_gene: TRBD1; j_gene: TRBJ2-7; CDR3aa: CASSIEGTVASEQYF; CDR3nt: TGTGCCAGTAGTATCGAGGGGACAGTTGCATCCGAGCAGTACTTC
v_gene: TRBV7-9; abundance: few; d_gene: NA; j_gene: TRBJ2-2; CDR3aa: CASSPPTDATGELFF; CDR3nt: TGTGCCAGCAGCCCTCCGACAGACGCTACCGGGGAGCTGTTTTTT
v_gene: TRBV9; abundance: NA; d_gene: NA; j_gene: TRBJ2-1; CDR3aa: CASSVEAGTDNEQFF; CDR3nt: TGTGCCAGCAGCGTAGAGGCGGGAACGGACAATGAGCAGTTCTTC
v_gene: TRBV5-5; abundance: NA; d_gene: NA; j_gene: TRBJ2-7; CDR3aa: CASIWEAGRYEQYF; CDR3nt: TGTGCCAGCATCTGGGAGGCAGGTCGGTACGAGCAGTACTTC
v_gene: TRBV7-2; abundance: NA; d_gene: NA; j_gene: TRBJ1-2; CDR3aa: CASSAGTAGHYGYTF; CDR3nt: TGTGCCAGCAGCGCCGGGACTGCCGGGCACTATGGCTACACCTTC
v_gene: TRBV9; abundance: NA; d_gene: TRBD2; j_gene: TRBJ2-3; CDR3aa: CASSVGSGTPSDTQYF; CDR3nt: TGTGCCAGCAGCGTAGGGAGCGGGACCCCCTCAGATACGCAGTATTTT
v_gene: TRBV19; abundance: NA; d_gene: TRBD1; j_gene: TRBJ2-2; CDR3aa: CASTPYARGRSGELFF; CDR3nt: TGTGCCAGTACTCCATACGCCAGGGGGCGGAGCGGGGAGCTGTTTTTT
v_gene: TRBV5-8; abundance: NA; d_gene: NA; j_gene: TRBJ1-1; CDR3aa: CASRVTGPANTEAFF; CDR3nt: TGTGCCAGCAGGGTCACAGGCCCTGCAAACACTGAAGCTTTCTTT
v_gene: TRBV19; abundance: NA; d_gene: TRBD1; j_gene: TRBJ2-3; CDR3aa: CASSPGQGVDTQYF; CDR3nt: TGTGCCAGTAGTCCCGGACAGGGCGTAGATACGCAGTATTTT
v_gene: TRBV1; abundance: NA; d_gene: NA; j_gene: TRBJ2-4; CDR3aa: CTSSRSAPSDIQYF; CDR3nt: TGCACCAGCAGCCGCAGCGCCCCCAGCGACATTCAGTACTTC
v_gene: TRBV9; abundance: NA; d_gene: NA; j_gene: TRBJ1-2; CDR3aa: CASSVAQHYGYTF; CDR3nt: TGTGCCAGCAGCGTAGCACAGCACTATGGCTACACCTTC
v_gene: TRBV6-6; abundance: NA; d_gene: NA; j_gene: TRBJ2-3; CDR3aa: CASIRGHPSTDTQYF; CDR3nt: TGTGCCAGCATCAGAGGACACCCGAGCACAGATACGCAGTATTTT
v_gene: TRBV5-1; abundance: NA; d_gene: NA; j_gene: TRBJ1-1; CDR3aa: CASFGGGGSTEAFF; CDR3nt: TGCGCCAGCTTTGGGGGCGGGGGGAGCACTGAAGCTTTCTTT
v_gene: TRBV5-8; abundance: NA; d_gene: NA; j_gene: TRBJ2-6; CDR3aa: CASSRKTQVGANVLTF; CDR3nt: TGTGCCAGCAGCCGTAAAACCCAGGTCGGGGCCAACGTCCTGACTTTC
v_gene: TRBV28; abundance: NA; d_gene: TRBD1; j_gene: TRBJ1-2; CDR3aa: CASSPGTGPWGYTF; CDR3nt: TGTGCCAGCAGTCCGGGGACAGGCCCTTGGGGCTACACCTTC
v_gene: TRBV1; abundance: NA; d_gene: NA; j_gene: TRBJ1-6; CDR3aa: CTSSPSRVFLRPPLHF; CDR3nt: TGCACCAGCAGCCCCAGTCGGGTCTTCCTGCGCCCACCCCTCCACTTT
v_gene: TRBV2; abundance: NA; d_gene: TRBD1; j_gene: TRBJ1-6; CDR3aa: CASRGTGFSPLHF; CDR3nt: TGTGCCAGCAGGGGGACAGGGTTTTCACCCCTCCACTTT
v_gene: TRBV10-3; abundance: once; d_gene: NA; j_gene: TRBJ2-7; CDR3aa: CAIRDAGVPYEQYF; CDR3nt: TGTGCCATCAGGGACGCAGGGGTCCCCTACGAGCAGTACTTC
v_gene: TRBV5-4; abundance: NA; d_gene: NA; j_gene: TRBJ2-7; CDR3aa: CASSPPGGRSYEQYF; CDR3nt: TGTGCCAGCAGCCCTCCGGGGGGCAGAAGTTACGAGCAGTACTTC
v_gene: TRBV7-9; abundance: NA; d_gene: TRBD1; j_gene: TRBJ2-3; CDR3aa: CASRSTGSTDTQYF; CDR3nt: TGTGCCAGCCGCTCGACAGGGAGCACAGATACGCAGTATTTT
v_gene: TRBV7-2; abundance: few; d_gene: NA; j_gene: TRBJ1-5; CDR3aa: CASSLVEVQPQHF; CDR3nt: TGTGCCAGCAGCTTAGTCGAGGTTCAGCCCCAGCATTTT
v_gene: TRBV11-1; abundance: NA; d_gene: TRBD1; j_gene: TRBJ2-7; CDR3aa: CASSRGQGAPYEQYF; CDR3nt: TGTGCCAGCAGCCGAGGACAGGGGGCGCCCTACGAGCAGTACTTC
v_gene: TRBV7-2; abundance: few; d_gene: TRBD2; j_gene: TRBJ2-3; CDR3aa: CASSRAGLADTQYF; CDR3nt: TGTGCCAGCAGCCGGGCGGGACTAGCGGATACGCAGTATTTT
v_gene: TRBV4-3; abundance: NA; d_gene: NA; j_gene: TRBJ1-2; CDR3aa: CASSQGAGSRYGYTF; CDR3nt: TGCGCCAGCAGCCAAGGGGCGGGGTCCAGGTATGGCTACACCTTC
v_gene: TRBV2; abundance: NA; d_gene: NA; j_gene: TRBJ2-6; CDR3aa: CASSGVGANVLTF; CDR3nt: TGTGCCAGCAGCGGGGTGGGGGCCAACGTCCTGACTTTC
v_gene: TRBV7-9; abundance: NA; d_gene: TRBD2; j_gene: TRBJ2-7; CDR3aa: CASSSSAGGLYEQYF; CDR3nt: TGTGCCAGCAGCTCATCAGCGGGGGGCCTCTACGAGCAGTACTTC
v_gene: TRBV18; abundance: NA; d_gene: NA; j_gene: TRBJ1-5; CDR3aa: CASSQTYSNQPQHF; CDR3nt: TGTGCCAGCTCACAAACTTATAGCAATCAGCCCCAGCATTTT
v_gene: TRBV4-3; abundance: NA; d_gene: TRBD2; j_gene: TRBJ2-3; CDR3aa: CASSQEMGLAGADTQYF; CDR3nt: TGCGCCAGCAGCCAAGAAATGGGTCTAGCGGGGGCAGATACGCAGTATTTT
v_gene: TRBV27; abundance: NA; d_gene: NA; j_gene: TRBJ2-5; CDR3aa: CASAFSRTQETQYF; CDR3nt: TGTGCCAGCGCCTTTAGTCGGACACAAGAGACCCAGTACTTC
v_gene: TRBV5-6; abundance: NA; d_gene: TRBD1; j_gene: TRBJ1-1; CDR3aa: CASSLLHRGGTEAFF; CDR3nt: TGTGCCAGCAGCTTGCTTCACAGGGGGGGCACTGAAGCTTTCTTT
v_gene: TRBV7-2; abundance: NA; d_gene: NA; j_gene: TRBJ1-2; CDR3aa: CASSLDPLTTGGYTF; CDR3nt: TGTGCCAGCAGCTTAGACCCGCTAACAACAGGGGGCTACACCTTC
v_gene: TRBV5-1; abundance: NA; d_gene: TRBD1; j_gene: TRBJ1-4; CDR3aa: CASSSQGGATNEKLFF; CDR3nt: TGCGCCAGCAGCTCACAGGGGGGGGCAACTAATGAAAAACTGTTTTTT
v_gene: TRBV11-3; abundance: NA; d_gene: NA; j_gene: TRBJ2-3; CDR3aa: CASSLEGRAQQYF; CDR3nt: TGTGCCAGCAGCTTAGAGGGCAGGGCCCAGCAGTATTTT
v_gene: TRBV18; abundance: NA; d_gene: TRBD1; j_gene: TRBJ1-1; CDR3aa: CASSLTGTGAPIPQAFF; CDR3nt: TGTGCCAGCTCATTAACCGGGACAGGGGCCCCTATCCCTCAAGCTTTCTTT
v_gene: TRBV27; abundance: NA; d_gene: NA; j_gene: TRBJ1-1; CDR3aa: CASRPAGGITEAFF; CDR3nt: TGTGCCAGCAGGCCCGCGGGAGGGATCACTGAAGCTTTCTTT
v_gene: TRBV19; abundance: few; d_gene: NA; j_gene: TRBJ2-2; CDR3aa: CASSIAGRNTGELFF; CDR3nt: TGTGCCAGTAGTATAGCAGGCCGAAACACCGGGGAGCTGTTTTTT
v_gene: TRBV19; abundance: NA; d_gene: TRBD2; j_gene: TRBJ2-7; CDR3aa: CASSIGLAGTYEQYF; CDR3nt: TGTGCCAGTAGTATAGGACTAGCGGGGACCTACGAGCAGTACTTC
v_gene: TRBV13; abundance: few; d_gene: NA; j_gene: TRBJ2-5; CDR3aa: CASSLEGGETQYF; CDR3nt: TGTGCCAGCAGCTTAGAAGGGGGAGAGACCCAGTACTTC
v_gene: TRBV29-1; abundance: NA; d_gene: TRBD1; j_gene: TRBJ2-4; CDR3aa: CSVRGAGGDIQYF; CDR3nt: TGCAGCGTTCGTGGGGCAGGGGGAGACATTCAGTACTTC
v_gene: TRBV2; abundance: NA; d_gene: NA; j_gene: TRBJ2-7; CDR3aa: CASTGLSTTYEQYF; CDR3nt: TGTGCCAGCACAGGTCTGTCTACCACCTACGAGCAGTACTTC
v_gene: TRBV18; abundance: NA; d_gene: NA; j_gene: TRBJ1-6; CDR3aa: CASSPESAAGGNSPLHF; CDR3nt: TGTGCCAGCTCACCAGAATCCGCTGCAGGTGGTAATTCACCCCTCCACTTT
v_gene: TRBV11-2; abundance: NA; d_gene: TRBD2; j_gene: TRBJ2-7; CDR3aa: CASSLGGGSFEQYF; CDR3nt: TGTGCCAGCAGCTTAGGCGGGGGGTCCTTCGAGCAGTACTTC
v_gene: TRBV23-1; abundance: few; d_gene: TRBD1; j_gene: TRBJ1-2; CDR3aa: CASSGQGGDYGYTF; CDR3nt: TGCGCCAGCAGTGGACAGGGAGGGGACTATGGCTACACCTTC
v_gene: TRBV6-6; abundance: NA; d_gene: NA; j_gene: TRBJ1-2; CDR3aa: CASSYSNGGRGYTF; CDR3nt: TGTGCCAGCAGTTACTCGAATGGGGGCAGGGGCTACACCTTC
v_gene: TRBV9; abundance: NA; d_gene: NA; j_gene: TRBJ1-3; CDR3aa: CASSVTGTAGNTIYF; CDR3nt: TGTGCCAGCAGCGTTACAGGGACCGCTGGAAACACCATATATTTT
v_gene: TRBV5-6; abundance: NA; d_gene: TRBD1; j_gene: TRBJ1-6; CDR3aa: CASSLQGQGKSPLHF; CDR3nt: TGTGCCAGCAGCTTGCAGGGACAGGGCAAGTCACCCCTCCACTTT